This is a list of T cell receptor beta chains from one sample in a study of blood T cell repertoires in COVID-19. Libraries were prepared by immunoSEQ multiplex PCR; TCRdb keeps only in-frame clonotypes and omits some of them. The table includes about 280,000 clones, roughly 90% detected once. The sample comprised peripheral blood. These receptors were collected from a man in his late teens or twenties with active or convalescent COVID-19. The CDR3 runs from the conserved cysteine through the conserved F or W. D genes are given only for firm matches. The size field is filled for only some rows; it gives once, few, many or a size class.

D gene	clone size	V gene	J gene	CDR3 DNA	CDR3 protein
TRBD1	few	TRBV19	TRBJ1-5	TGTGCCAGTAGCACACAGGGGGTACAGCCCCAGCATTTT	CASSTQGVQPQHF
-	-	TRBV12-3/TRBV12-4	TRBJ2-7	TGTGCCAGCAGTTTCTCCCTACCCGAGCAGTACTTC	CASSFSLPEQYF
-	-	TRBV5-5	TRBJ2-1	TGTGCCAGCAGCTTGCGGGTAGCGCAGAGCTCCTACAATGAGCAGTTCTTC	CASSLRVAQSSYNEQFF
-	-	TRBV6-5	TRBJ1-1	TGTGCCAGCAGTTACGCGGAGGGAGTGAACACTGAAGCTTTCTTT	CASSYAEGVNTEAFF
TRBD2	-	TRBV3-1/TRBV3-2	TRBJ2-2	TGTGCCAGCAGCCGAACAAGCGGGGGCACCGGGGAGCTGTTTTTT	CASSRTSGGTGELFF
-	once	TRBV7-6	TRBJ2-2	TGTGCCAGCAGCTTAGCAAGGCAGGGGAGTGTGTCCGGGGAGCTGTTTTTT	CASSLARQGSVSGELFF
TRBD2	-	TRBV7-9	TRBJ2-1	TGTGCCAGCAGCCCCCCGGGACTAGCGGGCTCGGGCGAGCAGTTCTTC	CASSPPGLAGSGEQFF
TRBD1	-	TRBV19	TRBJ2-7	TGTGCCAGTACCCTTCGGACAGGGCCTTCCTACGAGCAGTACTTC	CASTLRTGPSYEQYF
TRBD1	-	TRBV2	TRBJ1-6	TGTGCCAGCAGGGGGGACAGTTATTCACCCCTCCACTTT	CASRGDSYSPLHF
TRBD2	-	TRBV7-2	TRBJ2-7	TGTGCCAGCAGCTTAGTGGGGGGGAAAACCTACGAGCAGTACTTC	CASSLVGGKTYEQYF
-	-	TRBV10-1	TRBJ2-7	TGCGCCAGCAGTGCCAGGGGCCCCTACGAGCAGTACTTC	CASSARGPYEQYF
TRBD1	-	TRBV27	TRBJ1-2	TGTGCCAGCAGAACAACCCGGGACAGGCTGCTAGGCTACACCTTC	CASRTTRDRLLGYTF
-	-	TRBV4-1	TRBJ1-5	TGCGCCAGCAGCCAAGATCACGAAAGCGGACGTCAGCCCCAGCATTTT	CASSQDHESGRQPQHF
-	-	TRBV2	TRBJ2-1	TGTGCCAGCCCGGAGAGGGCCACCTACAATGAGCAGTTCTTC	CASPERATYNEQFF
-	-	TRBV27	TRBJ1-2	TGTGCCAGCAGTCCCTACCGGGACTCATATGGCTACACCTTC	CASSPYRDSYGYTF
TRBD1	-	TRBV5-6	TRBJ1-2	TGTGCCAGCACCCCGACAGGGGGCTTTAACTATGGCTACACCTTC	CASTPTGGFNYGYTF
-	-	TRBV7-9	TRBJ2-7	TGTGCCAGCAGCTGCCCAGGTACGGTCCCCTACGAGCAGTACTTC	CASSCPGTVPYEQYF
-	-	TRBV29-1	TRBJ1-2	TGCAGCGTTGAGAGGGACTATGGCTACACCTTC	CSVERDYGYTF
TRBD2	-	TRBV14	TRBJ2-3	TGTGCCAGCAGGCCAAGCGGGGGGGTTAATACGCAGTATTTT	CASRPSGGVNTQYF
-	once	TRBV20-1	TRBJ1-1	TGCAGTGCCGGAGAGCTTCTTGAAGCTTTCTTT	CSAGELLEAFF
-	-	TRBV25-1	TRBJ1-2	TGTGCCAGCAGTGAATATAGTATTGGCTATGGCTACACCTTC	CASSEYSIGYGYTF
-	few	TRBV7-9	TRBJ1-6	TGTGCCAGCAGCCTAACCCCGAGCTCCTATAATTCACCCCTCCACTTT	CASSLTPSSYNSPLHF
-	-	TRBV11-2	TRBJ1-1	TGTGCCAGCAGCCACGGACTTAACACTGAAGCTTTCTTT	CASSHGLNTEAFF
TRBD2	-	TRBV9	TRBJ2-7	TGTGCCAGCAGCGGAGGGACTAGCGGGTCCTACGAGCAGTACTTC	CASSGGTSGSYEQYF
-	-	TRBV5-4	TRBJ2-1	TGTGCCAGCAGCCCCCCGGGAACCCAAAGGGTCTATGAGCAGTTCTTC	CASSPPGTQRVYEQFF
-	-	TRBV5-5	TRBJ1-2	TGTGCCAGCAGCTTGGATCCGGGACTTTTAGCTAACTATGGCTACACCTTC	CASSLDPGLLANYGYTF
-	-	TRBV19	TRBJ1-1	TGTGCCAGTGGGCTGGCAGAGAACACTGAAGCTTTCTTT	CASGLAENTEAFF
TRBD1	-	TRBV3-1/TRBV3-2	TRBJ2-5	TGTGCCAGCAGCCAAAATCGGGACAGGGACCAAGAGACCCAGTACTTC	CASSQNRDRDQETQYF
TRBD1	-	TRBV6-5	TRBJ2-1	TGTGCCAGCAGCGGACAGGGGGCTAATGAGCAGTTCTTC	CASSGQGANEQFF
-	once	TRBV5-6	TRBJ1-2	TGTGCCAGCAGCTTGTTGACAGGCTGGGCATTCGCTGGCTACACCTTC	CASSLLTGWAFAGYTF
TRBD1	-	TRBV5-8	TRBJ2-4	TGTGCCAGCAGCTCCACCTACCGGGACAGGGTATACTTC	CASSSTYRDRVYF
TRBD1	-	TRBV2	TRBJ1-1	TGTGCCAGCAGCCAGCCGGGACAGGGCACTGAAGCTTTCTTT	CASSQPGQGTEAFF
-	-	TRBV12-3/TRBV12-4	TRBJ1-2	TGTGCCAGCAGCTGGGACACCCGGAACACCTTC	CASSWDTRNTF
TRBD1	-	TRBV6-2/TRBV6-3	TRBJ2-5	TGTGCCAGCAGTTACGCCGGGACAGGGTCTGGGACCCAGTACTTC	CASSYAGTGSGTQYF
-	-	TRBV21-1	TRBJ2-5	TGTGCCAGCAGCAGGGGACAGGTGAACCAAGAGACCCAGTACTTC	CASSRGQVNQETQYF
-	once	TRBV6-2/TRBV6-3	TRBJ2-3	TGTGCCAGCAGTGGTATTGATAGGACAGGCACAGATACGCAGTATTTT	CASSGIDRTGTDTQYF
-	-	TRBV29-1	TRBJ1-6	TGCAGCGTTCAAGCCTCCAGGGCACCGGGTTCACCCCTCCACTTT	CSVQASRAPGSPLHF
TRBD1	-	TRBV18	TRBJ1-1	TGTGCCAGCTCACCTGGGACAGGGGGTACGGTGACTGAAGCTTTCTTT	CASSPGTGGTVTEAFF
-	-	TRBV4-3	TRBJ1-1	TGCGCCAGCAGCCAAGATCGGGACACTGAAGCTTTCTTT	CASSQDRDTEAFF
-	once	TRBV6-5	TRBJ1-1	TGTGCCAGCTCAAGACAGATGAACACTGAAGCTTTCTTT	CASSRQMNTEAFF
-	many	TRBV12-2	TRBJ2-7	TGTGCAAGTCGCTTAGGAGGGTATTACGAGCAGTACTTC	CASRLGGYYEQYF
-	-	TRBV2	TRBJ1-6	TGTGCCAGCAGAGGAAGGGGGACGAATTCACCCCTCCACTTT	CASRGRGTNSPLHF
-	-	TRBV2	TRBJ1-5	TGTGCCAGCAGCTCAGGGTCGGTTAGCAATCAGCCCCAGCATTTT	CASSSGSVSNQPQHF
-	once	TRBV2	TRBJ2-5	TGTGCCGGATCCCAGGGAACAGAGACCCAGTACTTC	CAGSQGTETQYF
-	-	TRBV29-1	TRBJ2-3	TGCAGCGTTTCTGGAGGGTTTTTCGGCACAGATACGCAGTATTTT	CSVSGGFFGTDTQYF
-	-	TRBV27	TRBJ1-5	TGTGCCAGCAGTTTAGGGCATGATCAGCCCCAGCATTTT	CASSLGHDQPQHF
-	-	TRBV11-2	TRBJ1-2	TGTGCCAGCAGCTTAAAAACCGGGCCACCTGCGGGGTATGGCTACACCTTC	CASSLKTGPPAGYGYTF
TRBD1	-	TRBV19	TRBJ1-1	TGTGCCAGTAGCCCCGGCGACAGGGATTACACTGAAGCTTTCTTT	CASSPGDRDYTEAFF
TRBD2	-	TRBV27	TRBJ2-7	TGTGCCAGCAGTATCAGCGGGGGGGCATCCGAGCAGTACTTC	CASSISGGASEQYF
TRBD2	-	TRBV9	TRBJ2-5	TGTGCCCGCTGGCCGGGGGGGGAACATCAAGAAAGGATCCAAGAGACCCAGTACTTC	CARWPGGEHQERIQETQYF
-	-	TRBV11-3	TRBJ2-3	TGTGCCAGCAGCTTAGAGGGGGGTCAGGTAGATACGCAGTATTTT	CASSLEGGQVDTQYF
-	-	TRBV6-2/TRBV6-3	TRBJ2-2	TGTGCCAGCAGTTCCCTTGACACCGGGGAGCTGTTTTTT	CASSSLDTGELFF
-	once	TRBV11-2	TRBJ2-3	TGTGCCAGCAGCTTTGTGGAGGAGGGGCAGTATTTT	CASSFVEEGQYF
TRBD1	-	TRBV10-3	TRBJ2-6	TGTGCGATCTATCCGGGACAGGGGGCGAAAGGGGCCAACGTCCTGACTTTC	CAIYPGQGAKGANVLTF
-	once	TRBV7-9	TRBJ2-2	TGTGCCAGCAGCTTAGTCGGGGGTGTCACCGGGGAGCTGTTTTTT	CASSLVGGVTGELFF